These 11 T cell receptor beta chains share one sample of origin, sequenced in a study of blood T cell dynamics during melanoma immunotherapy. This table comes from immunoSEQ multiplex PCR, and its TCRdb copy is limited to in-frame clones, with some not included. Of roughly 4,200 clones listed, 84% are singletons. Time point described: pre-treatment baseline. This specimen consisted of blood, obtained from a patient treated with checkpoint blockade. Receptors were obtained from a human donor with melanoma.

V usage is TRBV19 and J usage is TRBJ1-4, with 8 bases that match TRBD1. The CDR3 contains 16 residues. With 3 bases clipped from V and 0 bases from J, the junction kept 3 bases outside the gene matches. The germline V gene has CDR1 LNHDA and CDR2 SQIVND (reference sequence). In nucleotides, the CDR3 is TGTGCCAGTAGTATTCTGGACAGGGCAACTAATGAAAAACTGTTTTTT. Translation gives CASSILDRATNEKLFF.

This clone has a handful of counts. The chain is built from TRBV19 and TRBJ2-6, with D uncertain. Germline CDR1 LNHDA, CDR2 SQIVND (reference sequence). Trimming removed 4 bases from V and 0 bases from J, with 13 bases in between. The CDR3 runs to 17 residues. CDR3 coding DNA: TGTGCCAGTAGTAGATGGGCTCCTAGCTCTGGGGCCAACGTCCTGACTTTC. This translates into CASSRWAPSSGANVLTF.

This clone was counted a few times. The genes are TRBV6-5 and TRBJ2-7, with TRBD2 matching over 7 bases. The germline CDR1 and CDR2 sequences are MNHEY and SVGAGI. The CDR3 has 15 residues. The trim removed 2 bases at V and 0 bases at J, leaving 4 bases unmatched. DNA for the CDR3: TGTGCCAGCAGTTACAGCGGGGTCCCCTCCTACGAGCAGTACTTC. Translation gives CASSYSGVPSYEQYF.

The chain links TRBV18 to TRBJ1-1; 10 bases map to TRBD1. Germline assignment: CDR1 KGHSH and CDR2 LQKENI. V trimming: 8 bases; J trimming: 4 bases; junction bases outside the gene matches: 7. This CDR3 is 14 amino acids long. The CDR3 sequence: CASGTGQGSTEAFF. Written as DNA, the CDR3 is TGTGCCAGCGGAACGGGACAGGGGAGCACTGAAGCTTTCTTT.

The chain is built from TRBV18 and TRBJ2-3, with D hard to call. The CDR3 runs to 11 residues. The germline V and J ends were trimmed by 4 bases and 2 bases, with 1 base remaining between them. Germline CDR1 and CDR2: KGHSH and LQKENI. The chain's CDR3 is CASSLTDTQYF. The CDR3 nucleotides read TGTGCCAGCTCACTCACAGATACGCAGTATTTT.

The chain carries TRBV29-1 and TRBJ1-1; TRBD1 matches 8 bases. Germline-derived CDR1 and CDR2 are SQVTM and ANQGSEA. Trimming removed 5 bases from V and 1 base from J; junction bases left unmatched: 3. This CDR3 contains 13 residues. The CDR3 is CSVTGQANTEAFF. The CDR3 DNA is TGCAGCGTTACGGGACAGGCGAACACTGAAGCTTTCTTT. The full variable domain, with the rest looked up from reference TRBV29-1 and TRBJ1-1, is SAVISQKPSRDICQRGTSLTIQCQVDSQVTMMFWYRQQPGQSLTLIATANQGSEATYESGFVIDKFPISRPNLTFSTLTVSNMSPEDSSIYLCSVTGQANTEAFFGQGTRLTVV.

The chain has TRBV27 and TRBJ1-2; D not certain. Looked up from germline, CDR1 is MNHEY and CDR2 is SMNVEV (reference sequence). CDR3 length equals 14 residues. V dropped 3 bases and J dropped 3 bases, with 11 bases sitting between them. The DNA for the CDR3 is TGTGCCAGCAGTTTCACCTCAGGCGACTATGGCTACACCTTC. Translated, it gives CASSFTSGDYGYTF.

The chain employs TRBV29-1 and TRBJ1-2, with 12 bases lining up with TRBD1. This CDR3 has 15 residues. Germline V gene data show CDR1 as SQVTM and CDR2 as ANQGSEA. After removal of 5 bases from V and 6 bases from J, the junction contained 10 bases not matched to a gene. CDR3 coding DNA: TGCAGCGTTACCAAGGAGGGACAGGGGGCGGATGGCTACACCTTC. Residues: CSVTKEGQGADGYTF.

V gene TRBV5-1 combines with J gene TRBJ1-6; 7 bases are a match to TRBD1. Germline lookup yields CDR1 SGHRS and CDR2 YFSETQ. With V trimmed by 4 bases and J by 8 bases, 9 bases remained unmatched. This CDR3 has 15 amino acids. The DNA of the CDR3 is TGCGCCAGCAGCCTTACAGGGGCTCGGGATTCACCCCTCCACTTT. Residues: CASSLTGARDSPLHF.

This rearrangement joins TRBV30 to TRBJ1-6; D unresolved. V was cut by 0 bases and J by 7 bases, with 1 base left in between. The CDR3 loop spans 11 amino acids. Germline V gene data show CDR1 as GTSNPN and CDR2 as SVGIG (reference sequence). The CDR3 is CAWSVNSPLHF. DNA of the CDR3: TGTGCCTGGAGTGTCAATTCACCCCTCCACTTT.

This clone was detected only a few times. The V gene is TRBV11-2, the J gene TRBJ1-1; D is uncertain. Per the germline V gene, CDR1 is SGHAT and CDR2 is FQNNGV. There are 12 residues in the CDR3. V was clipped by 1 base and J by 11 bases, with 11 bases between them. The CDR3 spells CASSLVTGFAFF. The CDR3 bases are TGTGCCAGCAGCTTAGTAACGGGTTTCGCTTTCTTT.